This is a list of T cell receptor beta chains from one sample in a study of cytomegalovirus exposure and HLA in healthy donors. Profiling relied on immunoSEQ multiplex PCR, and the TCRdb table lists in-frame clones only, not all of them. The data contain around 140,000 clones, roughly 9.8% of them singletons. Sequences were obtained from PBMCs. Receptors were obtained from a man between 50 and 59 years old in good health and CMV-seronegative. Both conserved end residues are part of each CDR3. D genes are given only for firm matches. Clone size appears in some rows only: once, few, many, or a class for an expanded clone.

CDR3 length: 15
J gene: TRBJ2-7
V gene: TRBV6-5
clone size: few
D gene: TRBD1
CDR3 DNA: TGTGCCAGCAGTTACTCCAGGGACAGGGGTCTCGAGCAGTACTTC
CDR3 protein: CASSYSRDRGLEQYF

CDR3 length: 14
J gene: TRBJ2-1
V gene: TRBV25-1
clone size: few
D gene: TRBD1
CDR3 DNA: TGTGCCAGCATAGACAGGGCGCGCAACAATGAGCAGTTCTTC
CDR3 protein: CASIDRARNNEQFF

CDR3 length: 15
J gene: TRBJ2-7
V gene: TRBV27
clone size: few
D gene: -
CDR3 DNA: TGTGCCAGCAGTTTATTAGCGGGACAGGGTTACGAGCAGTACTTC
CDR3 protein: CASSLLAGQGYEQYF

CDR3 length: 16
J gene: TRBJ2-2
V gene: TRBV2
clone size: -
D gene: -
CDR3 DNA: TGTGCCAGCAGTGTGTCAGTCGCAACAAACACCGGGGAGCTGTTTTTT
CDR3 protein: CASSVSVATNTGELFF

CDR3 length: 14
J gene: TRBJ1-1
V gene: TRBV6-6
clone size: -
D gene: -
CDR3 DNA: TGTGCCAGCAGTTACTCTGGACTGGGGACTGAAGCTTTCTTT
CDR3 protein: CASSYSGLGTEAFF

CDR3 length: 12
J gene: TRBJ2-3
V gene: TRBV2
clone size: -
D gene: -
CDR3 DNA: TGTGCCAGCAGCCTAGAAACAGATACGCAGTATTTT
CDR3 protein: CASSLETDTQYF

CDR3 length: 14
J gene: TRBJ1-4
V gene: TRBV5-5
clone size: -
D gene: -
CDR3 DNA: TGTGCCAGCAGCCGTTCCGCAACTAATGAAAAACTGTTTTTT
CDR3 protein: CASSRSATNEKLFF

CDR3 length: 16
J gene: TRBJ2-7
V gene: TRBV7-9
clone size: few
D gene: -
CDR3 DNA: TGTGCCAGCAGCTTAGGTGGGGGCAGAGTCTCCTACGAGCAGTACTTC
CDR3 protein: CASSLGGGRVSYEQYF

CDR3 length: 15
J gene: TRBJ2-7
V gene: TRBV6-6
clone size: -
D gene: TRBD1
CDR3 DNA: TGTGCCAGCAGTTACTCGATAGACAGGGGTGACGAGCAGTACTTC
CDR3 protein: CASSYSIDRGDEQYF

CDR3 length: 17
J gene: TRBJ1-1
V gene: TRBV19
clone size: few
D gene: TRBD1
CDR3 DNA: TGTGCCAGTAGTCTAAACTCGGGACAGCTATCGTGGACTGAAGCTTTCTTT
CDR3 protein: CASSLNSGQLSWTEAFF

CDR3 length: 15
J gene: TRBJ1-1
V gene: TRBV6-6
clone size: few
D gene: -
CDR3 DNA: TGTGCCAGCAGTTATAGGCAGGGTCAGAACACTGAAGCTTTCTTT
CDR3 protein: CASSYRQGQNTEAFF

CDR3 length: 12
J gene: TRBJ2-3
V gene: TRBV10-1
clone size: -
D gene: TRBD1
CDR3 DNA: TGCGCCAGCATGGGACAGCCAGATACGCAGTATTTT
CDR3 protein: CASMGQPDTQYF

CDR3 length: 16
J gene: TRBJ1-5
V gene: TRBV28
clone size: few
D gene: TRBD1
CDR3 DNA: TGTGCCAGCAGTCTCAGGGGGCAGGGGGGCAATCAGCCCCAGCATTTT
CDR3 protein: CASSLRGQGGNQPQHF

CDR3 length: 11
J gene: TRBJ1-1
V gene: TRBV7-9
clone size: few
D gene: -
CDR3 DNA: TGTTCGGGGGGGGTGAACACTGAAGCTTTCTTT
CDR3 protein: CSGGVNTEAFF

CDR3 length: 12
J gene: TRBJ2-1
V gene: TRBV28
clone size: -
D gene: TRBD2
CDR3 DNA: TGCAAAAGCGGGGTCAGTGACAATGAGCAGTTCTTC
CDR3 protein: CKSGVSDNEQFF

CDR3 length: 15
J gene: TRBJ2-7
V gene: TRBV4-1
clone size: -
D gene: TRBD1
CDR3 DNA: TGCGCCAGCAGCCAAGGGGACAGGGAGGTTTCGGTGCAGTACTTC
CDR3 protein: CASSQGDREVSVQYF

CDR3 length: 14
J gene: TRBJ1-4
V gene: TRBV5-1
clone size: few
D gene: -
CDR3 DNA: TGCGCCAGCAGCTCACAGGGTGCTAATGAAAAACTGTTTTTT
CDR3 protein: CASSSQGANEKLFF

CDR3 length: 13
J gene: TRBJ1-5
V gene: TRBV18
clone size: -
D gene: -
CDR3 DNA: TGTGCCAGCTCACCAGAAGCCCTGTCTCCCCAGCATTTT
CDR3 protein: CASSPEALSPQHF

CDR3 length: 14
J gene: TRBJ2-3
V gene: TRBV5-1
clone size: -
D gene: -
CDR3 DNA: TGCGCCAGCAGGCGGGACGTCGGCACAGATACGCAGTATTTT
CDR3 protein: CASRRDVGTDTQYF

CDR3 length: 15
J gene: TRBJ1-4
V gene: TRBV25-1
clone size: -
D gene: TRBD1
CDR3 DNA: TGTGCCAGCAGTGAATTATCAGGGGGCATCATTCGACTGTTTTTT
CDR3 protein: CASSELSGGIIRLFF

CDR3 length: 14
J gene: TRBJ1-4
V gene: TRBV10-3
clone size: -
D gene: -
CDR3 DNA: TGTGCCATCAGCTCAGGAGGTACTAATGAAAAACTGTTTTTT
CDR3 protein: CAISSGGTNEKLFF

CDR3 length: 14
J gene: TRBJ2-7
V gene: TRBV7-3
clone size: once
D gene: TRBD1
CDR3 DNA: TGTGCCAGCAGCCCAGGACAGGGCACCTACGAGCAGTACTTC
CDR3 protein: CASSPGQGTYEQYF

CDR3 length: 16
J gene: TRBJ2-1
V gene: TRBV7-9
clone size: few
D gene: TRBD2
CDR3 DNA: TGTGCCAGCAGCTTAAAGGCTAGCGGGGGGGCCGACGAGCAGTTCTTC
CDR3 protein: CASSLKASGGADEQFF

CDR3 length: 16
J gene: TRBJ2-3
V gene: TRBV30
clone size: -
D gene: -
CDR3 DNA: TGTGCCTGGAGTGTACCAACCGTCGGGATTCCAGATACGCAGTATTTT
CDR3 protein: CAWSVPTVGIPDTQYF

CDR3 length: 15
J gene: TRBJ1-1
V gene: TRBV5-1
clone size: -
D gene: -
CDR3 DNA: TGCGCCAGCAGCTTGGCCACGACAAAGAACACTGAAGCTTTCTTT
CDR3 protein: CASSLATTKNTEAFF

CDR3 length: 16
J gene: TRBJ2-2
V gene: TRBV18
clone size: few
D gene: TRBD1
CDR3 DNA: TGTGCCAGCTCACAAGCCGGACAGGGATCCACCGGGGAGCTGTTTTTT
CDR3 protein: CASSQAGQGSTGELFF

CDR3 length: 18
J gene: TRBJ1-4
V gene: TRBV25-1
clone size: few
D gene: TRBD1
CDR3 DNA: TGTGCCAGCAGTGAACGGGACAGTAAATTTTCGGCTAATGAAAAACTGTTTTTT
CDR3 protein: CASSERDSKFSANEKLFF

CDR3 length: 15
J gene: TRBJ2-7
V gene: TRBV5-1
clone size: -
D gene: -
CDR3 DNA: TGTGCCAGCAGACCCGGACACGAAGGACCCTACGAGCAGTACTTC
CDR3 protein: CASRPGHEGPYEQYF

CDR3 length: 16
J gene: TRBJ1-4
V gene: TRBV19
clone size: -
D gene: -
CDR3 DNA: TGTGCCAGTACCCTGCGGGGTGGAGGGGCGAGGGAAAAACTGTTTTTT
CDR3 protein: CASTLRGGGAREKLFF

CDR3 length: 16
J gene: TRBJ2-3
V gene: TRBV9
clone size: -
D gene: TRBD2
CDR3 DNA: TGTGCCAGCAGCGTAGTGGCTAGCGGCTACACAGATACGCAGTATTTT
CDR3 protein: CASSVVASGYTDTQYF

CDR3 length: 14
J gene: TRBJ2-7
V gene: TRBV6-1
clone size: few
D gene: -
CDR3 DNA: TGTGCCAGCAGTGAGGTCGGCGGGACCTACGAGCAGTACTTC
CDR3 protein: CASSEVGGTYEQYF

CDR3 length: 15
J gene: TRBJ2-7
V gene: TRBV6-1
clone size: few
D gene: -
CDR3 DNA: TGTGCCAGCAGTGAAACCCCGAGTCCCGGCTACGAGCAGTACTTC
CDR3 protein: CASSETPSPGYEQYF

CDR3 length: 16
J gene: TRBJ1-5
V gene: TRBV6-6
clone size: few
D gene: -
CDR3 DNA: TGTGCCAGCAGTTACTCGCAGGGAAGATATAATCAGCCCCAGCATTTT
CDR3 protein: CASSYSQGRYNQPQHF

CDR3 length: 15
J gene: TRBJ2-3
V gene: TRBV5-1
clone size: few
D gene: -
CDR3 DNA: TGCGCCAGCAGCGGGCGGGACGCCCACACAGATACGCAGTATTTT
CDR3 protein: CASSGRDAHTDTQYF

CDR3 length: 19
J gene: TRBJ2-7
V gene: TRBV30
clone size: few
D gene: TRBD2
CDR3 DNA: TGTGCCTGGAGTGACCTCGGGACTAGGGGGAGGGCGCTTTTCTACGAGCAGTACTTC
CDR3 protein: CAWSDLGTRGRALFYEQYF

CDR3 length: 13
J gene: TRBJ1-1
V gene: TRBV2
clone size: few
D gene: -
CDR3 DNA: TGTGCCAGCAGGGAGGAGATGAACACTGAAGCTTTCTTT
CDR3 protein: CASREEMNTEAFF

CDR3 length: 13
J gene: TRBJ2-1
V gene: TRBV5-1
clone size: few
D gene: -
CDR3 DNA: TGCGCCAGCAGCTTGCCACTAAACAATGAGCAGTTCTTC
CDR3 protein: CASSLPLNNEQFF

CDR3 length: 13
J gene: TRBJ2-1
V gene: TRBV5-1
clone size: -
D gene: -
CDR3 DNA: TGCGCCAGCAGCCCCGTGGTCGCGGATGAGCAGTTCTTC
CDR3 protein: CASSPVVADEQFF

CDR3 length: 15
J gene: TRBJ2-2
V gene: TRBV5-1
clone size: -
D gene: -
CDR3 DNA: TGCGCCAGCAGCTTGGGTCTAGTCTTCGAGGGGGAGCTGTTTTTT
CDR3 protein: CASSLGLVFEGELFF

CDR3 length: 17
J gene: TRBJ2-6
V gene: TRBV4-1
clone size: few
D gene: TRBD1
CDR3 DNA: TGCGCCAGCAGCCAGGGACAGGGGTTCTCTGGGGCCAACGTCCTGACTTTC
CDR3 protein: CASSQGQGFSGANVLTF

CDR3 length: 12
J gene: TRBJ1-2
V gene: TRBV6-5
clone size: few
D gene: TRBD1
CDR3 DNA: TGTGCCAGCGGGGACAGGGCGGGTGGCTACATCTTC
CDR3 protein: CASGDRAGGYIF

CDR3 length: 12
J gene: TRBJ1-1
V gene: TRBV18
clone size: -
D gene: -
CDR3 DNA: TGTGCCAGCTTTATTCAGGGGACTGAAGCTTTCTTT
CDR3 protein: CASFIQGTEAFF

CDR3 length: 15
J gene: TRBJ2-5
V gene: TRBV7-9
clone size: few
D gene: TRBD2
CDR3 DNA: TGTGCCAGCAGCTTAGGACTAGCGACCCAAGAGACCCAGTACTTC
CDR3 protein: CASSLGLATQETQYF

CDR3 length: 15
J gene: TRBJ1-2
V gene: TRBV19
clone size: few
D gene: TRBD1
CDR3 DNA: TGTGCCAGTAGTATAGAGTCGGGACAGCTCTATGGCTACACCTTC
CDR3 protein: CASSIESGQLYGYTF

CDR3 length: 13
J gene: TRBJ2-5
V gene: TRBV11-2
clone size: few
D gene: -
CDR3 DNA: TGTGCCAGCAAACAGGGATCCTGGGAGACCCAGTACTTC
CDR3 protein: CASKQGSWETQYF